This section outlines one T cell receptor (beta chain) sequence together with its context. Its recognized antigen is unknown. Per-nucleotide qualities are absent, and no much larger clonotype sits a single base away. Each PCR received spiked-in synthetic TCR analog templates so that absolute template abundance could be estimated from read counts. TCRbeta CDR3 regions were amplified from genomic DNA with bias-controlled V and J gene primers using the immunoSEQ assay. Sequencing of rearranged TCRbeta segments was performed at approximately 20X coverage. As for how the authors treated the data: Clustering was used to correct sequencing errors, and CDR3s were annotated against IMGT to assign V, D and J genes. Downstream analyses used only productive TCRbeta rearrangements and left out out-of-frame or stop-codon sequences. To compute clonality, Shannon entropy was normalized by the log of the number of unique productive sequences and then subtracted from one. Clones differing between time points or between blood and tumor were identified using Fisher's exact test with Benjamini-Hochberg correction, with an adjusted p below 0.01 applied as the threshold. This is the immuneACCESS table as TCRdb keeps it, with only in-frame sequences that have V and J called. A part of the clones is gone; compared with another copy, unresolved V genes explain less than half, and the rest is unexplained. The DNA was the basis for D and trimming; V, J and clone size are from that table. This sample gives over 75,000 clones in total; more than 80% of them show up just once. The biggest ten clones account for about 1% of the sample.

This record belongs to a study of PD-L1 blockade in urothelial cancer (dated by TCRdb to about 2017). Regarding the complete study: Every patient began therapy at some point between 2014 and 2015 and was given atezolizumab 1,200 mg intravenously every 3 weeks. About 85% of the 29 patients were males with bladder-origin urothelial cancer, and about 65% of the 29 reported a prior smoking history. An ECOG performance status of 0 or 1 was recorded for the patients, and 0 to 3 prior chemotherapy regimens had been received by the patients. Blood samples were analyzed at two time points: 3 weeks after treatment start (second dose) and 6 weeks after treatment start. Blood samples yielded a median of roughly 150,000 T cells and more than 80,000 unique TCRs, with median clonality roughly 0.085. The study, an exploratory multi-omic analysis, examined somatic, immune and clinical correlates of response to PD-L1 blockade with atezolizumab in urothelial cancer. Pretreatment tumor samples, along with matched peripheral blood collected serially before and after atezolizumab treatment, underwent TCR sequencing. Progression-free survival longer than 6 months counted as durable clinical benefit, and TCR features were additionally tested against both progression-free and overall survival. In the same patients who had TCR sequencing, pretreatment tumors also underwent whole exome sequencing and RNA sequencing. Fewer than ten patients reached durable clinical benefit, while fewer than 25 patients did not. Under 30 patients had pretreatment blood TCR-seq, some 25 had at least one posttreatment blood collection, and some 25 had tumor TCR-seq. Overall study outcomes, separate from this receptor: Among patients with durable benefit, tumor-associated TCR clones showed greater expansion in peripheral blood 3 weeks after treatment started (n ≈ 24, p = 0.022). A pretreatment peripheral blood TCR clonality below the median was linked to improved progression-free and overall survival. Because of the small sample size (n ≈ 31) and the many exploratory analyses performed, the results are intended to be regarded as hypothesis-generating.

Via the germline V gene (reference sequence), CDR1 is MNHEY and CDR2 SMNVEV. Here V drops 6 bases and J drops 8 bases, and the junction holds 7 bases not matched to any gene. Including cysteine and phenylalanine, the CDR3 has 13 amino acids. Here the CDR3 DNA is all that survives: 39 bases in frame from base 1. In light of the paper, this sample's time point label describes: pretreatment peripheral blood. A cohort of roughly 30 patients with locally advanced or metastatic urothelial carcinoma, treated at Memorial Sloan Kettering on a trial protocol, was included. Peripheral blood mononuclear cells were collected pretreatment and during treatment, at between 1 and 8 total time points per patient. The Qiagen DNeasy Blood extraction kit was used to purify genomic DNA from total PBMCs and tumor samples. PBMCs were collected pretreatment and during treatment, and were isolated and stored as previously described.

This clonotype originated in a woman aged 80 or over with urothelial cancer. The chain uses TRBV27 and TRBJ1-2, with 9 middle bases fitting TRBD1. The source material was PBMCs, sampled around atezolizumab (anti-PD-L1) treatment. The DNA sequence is TGTGCCAGCAGGTGGACAGGGGAAGGAGGCTACACCTTC. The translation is CASRWTGEGGYTF.